This T cell receptor (beta chain) stems from a study of CD8 T cells in Susac syndrome (dated by TCRdb to about 2019). Notes on the research overall: Whether CD8+ T cell activation and differentiation in Susac syndrome was antigen driven was tested using repertoire sequencing. Clonality of the CD8+ T cell repertoire was compared between around eleven healthy donors, roughly 14 Susac syndrome patients and under 19 multiple sclerosis patients.

Peripheral blood CD8+ and CD4+ T cells from healthy donors, Susac syndrome patients and multiple sclerosis patients were profiled using high-throughput TCR beta sequencing. The multiple sclerosis controls were treatment-naive patients who had stable or active relapsing-remitting disease and met the revised McDonald criteria. Bulk CD8+ and CD4+ T cells were purified by magnetic negative isolation, whereas CD8+ TEMRA cells were enriched by FACS. Blood was drawn into EDTA tubes, processed within 24 hours, and PBMCs were isolated by density gradient centrifugation. PBMCs intended for TCR sequencing were frozen in liquid nitrogen and were later thawed in a 37 degrees C water bath. A purity of at least 90% was achieved for sorted or isolated CD4+, CD8+ and CD8+ TEMRA cells. The CDR3 sequence holds 15 residues, the cysteine and phenylalanine included. Just the 45-base CDR3 DNA is kept, in frame starting at base 1. Trimming at the junction amounts to 0 bases on V and 5 bases on J, and the germline ends lie 13 bases apart. Reading the germline V gene gives CDR1 LGHNA and CDR2 YSLEER.

RNA was extracted with the RNeasy kit and roughly 0.45 to 1 ug was reverse transcribed using random hexamers. The immunoSEQ multiplex PCR assay, covering 54 Vbeta and 13 Jbeta segments, was used to amplify TCR beta CDR3 regions. PCR amplification bias was corrected using a synthetic template baseline for primer optimization and computational correction. As for how the authors treated the data: Reads were assigned to V, D and J genes according to IMGT and analyzed in immunoSEQ Analyzer, with only productive sequences retained. Clonality was calculated as one minus the Shannon entropy normalized by log2 of the number of productive unique sequences. Public and private clones were assessed among the 100 most prevalent clones of each patient and control. Clones were defined as Susac-specific when absent from the healthy and MS cohorts, from approximately 1,100 published viral clones and from other ImmuneACCESS disease sequences. The public reads were reprocessed in TCRdb via fastp at Q25 and MiXCR, keeping in-frame beta chains. Rows are unified per CDR3 protein, each entry keeping the most common DNA and genes. For this entry, the V and J calls and clone size follow TCRdb and not the study's own pipeline. Across this sample there are hundreds of thousands of distinct CDR3 sequences, with 70% to 90% seen only once. The biggest ten clones account for around 0.18% of the sample.

Study-wide findings and limitations: The study acknowledged that relatively few individuals were included in the TCR sequencing and HLA analysis.

On this clonotype itself: There is no known antigen for this receptor. Per-nucleotide qualities are absent, and no much larger clonotype sits a single base away.

The V and J genes are TRBV4-3 and TRBJ1-1; the D segment could be TRBD1, given 5 matching bases. This clonotype originated in a human donor with multiple sclerosis. The sequenced material came from CD8+ T cells from PBMCs. The CDR3 loop reads CASSQDEGLGTEAFF. The DNA reads as follows: TGCGCCAGCAGCCAAGATGAGGGGTTGGGGACTGAAGCTTTCTTT.